Sequencing of this TCR beta chain was carried out in a study of identical twins. General study points: Insertions ran lower in abundant cord blood beta clonotypes, though not in memory repertoires. A cross-sectional statistical analysis, not follow-up of the same donors, supported the conclusions.

As regards this clonotype: Its antigen remains unknown.

Each donor was a healthy Caucasian. Unique molecular identifiers were in the cDNA, with template-switch universal primer binding. One entry per CDR3 protein results from TCRdb running MiXCR on the 5' RACE reads. The profile shows hundreds of thousands of distinct CDR3 sequences, around an eighth of them singletons. The CDR3 length is 16 residues. Germline CDR1 and CDR2: SGHDT and YYEEEE. The V gene lost 1 base and the J gene lost 2 bases, with 13 bases spanning the gap. Sequencing was carried out using memory (CD45RO+) T cells sorted from blood. This sequence was found in a woman under 30 in good health. The V gene is TRBV5-6, the J gene TRBJ1-3; D perhaps matches TRBD1 (6 bases). The CDR3 is CASSLFRGGPGNTIYF. Here the CDR3 DNA reads TGTGCCAGCAGCTTGTTTCGAGGGGGTCCTGGAAACACCATATATTTT.